This is a list of T cell receptor beta chains from one sample in a study of cytomegalovirus exposure and HLA in healthy donors. Produced via immunoSEQ multiplex PCR; TCRdb's table is partial and in-frame only. The sample consists of 150,000 or so clones, over 70% of them appearing once. Sequenced input: PBMCs. These receptors were taken from a man aged 25-40 years in good health and CMV-seronegative. Each CDR3 is given without its conserved first and last residue. Some rows have no size entry. The others give once, few or many, or a class for an expanded clone.

clone_size	v_call	j_call	cdr3_aa
-	TRBV5-4	TRBJ2-7	ASSADTIDGEQY
-	TRBV5-4	TRBJ2-3	ASSLVGQAKQY
-	TRBV4-3	TRBJ2-5	ASSQEGAGGETQY
-	TRBV5-1	TRBJ2-5	ASRGADRGYSETQY
-	TRBV28	TRBJ1-1	ASSLPGGLNTEAF
few	TRBV19	TRBJ2-7	ASKTTGSSYEQY
-	TRBV5-1	TRBJ2-7	ASSLMPGDHEQY
-	TRBV7-2	TRBJ2-5	ASSLDPLSYQETQY
-	TRBV5-1	TRBJ2-3	ASSLVGGGSRTDTQY
-	TRBV27	TRBJ2-7	ASSFTGSEQY
-	TRBV7-2	TRBJ1-2	ASSLDRSSRTNYGYT
-	TRBV9	TRBJ2-2	ASSVARNENTGELF
-	TRBV2	TRBJ1-1	ASQQETVMNTEAF
-	TRBV29-1	TRBJ2-3	SAVGTSGGAVDTQY
-	TRBV28	TRBJ1-5	ASSSPPDQPQH
-	TRBV6-5	-	ASSPRVSYEQY
-	TRBV6-5	TRBJ2-3	ASSYGPGTDTQY
-	TRBV4-2	TRBJ1-1	ASSLQGQGNTEAF
-	TRBV19	TRBJ2-7	ASSIGQGQYEQY
-	TRBV19	TRBJ2-5	ASSKTGGGETQY
-	TRBV7-3	TRBJ1-1	ASSLKRGTEAF
-	TRBV7-9	TRBJ2-7	ASSLFRDSRSYEQY
-	TRBV30	TRBJ2-6	AWSVAGGHGANVLT
-	TRBV19	TRBJ1-5	ASSIRDRGYSNQPQH
-	TRBV2	TRBJ1-1	ASSVDRALNTEAF
-	TRBV5-1	TRBJ1-1	ASSLKSPGQGGTEAF
-	TRBV7-9	TRBJ2-1	ASSLGGLRGPPNYNEQF
-	TRBV25-1	TRBJ1-3	ASSVSGTGGDTIY
-	TRBV4-1	TRBJ2-3	ASSQGVSGGTDTQY
-	TRBV7-2	TRBJ1-5	ASSSGQGQPQH
-	TRBV7-9	TRBJ2-5	ASSVHSGDPQETQY
-	TRBV19	TRBJ2-7	ASSPGTGVYEQY
-	TRBV19	TRBJ2-7	ASSPLAGGHEQY
-	TRBV14	TRBJ2-7	ASSQHETGVAYEQY
-	TRBV19	TRBJ2-4	ASSSNLRRGLPTELAKNIQY
few	TRBV5-1	TRBJ2-7	ASSSLAGGSSYEQY
once	TRBV25-1	TRBJ2-7	ASRRGQGAYEQY
-	TRBV11-2	TRBJ1-1	ASRDRALEAF
few	TRBV30	TRBJ2-7	AWKGDYSYEQY
-	TRBV30	TRBJ1-3	AWRGHSSGNTIY